The next 16 T cell receptor beta chains were all read from a single sample in a study of PD-1 blockade in classical Hodgkin lymphoma (dated by TCRdb to the early 2020s). The method behind the library was the immunoSEQ multiplex PCR assay. Here the immuneACCESS table is served through TCRdb, limited to in-frame sequences with V and J called. Missing clones are a known gap in these copies; in checked studies unresolved V genes cover under half, and the rest lacks a known reason. This sample comprises 20,000 to 25,000 clones, roughly 77% of them detected only once. The ten most abundant clones make up 17% of the sample. The sample's time point label, in plain terms: cycle 2 day 1 (C2D1) of nivolumab. All trial patients had relapsed after autologous stem cell transplantation, with cohorts A, B and C differing in prior brentuximab vedotin exposure. Sequenced here: peripheral blood mononuclear cells (PBMCs), sampled before the second cycle of nivolumab. The receptors were gathered from a human donor with classical Hodgkin lymphoma.

This sequence joins TRBV7-2 and TRBJ1-1; D is uncertain. The CDR3 totals 12 residues. V shed 2 bases and J shed 6 bases, with 7 bases lying between them. CDR1 and CDR2 from the germline V gene are SGHTA and FQGNSA. In DNA, the CDR3 is TGTGCCAGCAGCTTACCGACTCCTGAAGCTTTCTTT. Translated, it gives CASSLPTPEAFF.

This clone appeared a few times. The V gene is TRBV5-6, the J gene TRBJ2-1; 9 nucleotides agree with TRBD1. The germline V gene encodes CDR1 SGHDT and CDR2 YYEEEE. V lost 4 bases, J lost 7 bases, and 9 bases stayed unmatched. This CDR3 is 15 amino acids long. The CDR3 DNA is TGTGCCAGCAGCCTCCGGGCACAGGGGGCGAATGAGCAGTTCTTC. Its protein product is CASSLRAQGANEQFF.

The rearrangement joins TRBV4-2 to TRBJ2-5, with D unclear. Germline V gene sequence: CDR1 LGHNA, CDR2 YNFKEQ. The V end was cut by 0 bases, the J end by 0 bases, with 11 bases between. This CDR3 has 16 amino acids. CDR3 protein: CASSQDPLVYQETQYF. Here the CDR3 DNA reads TGTGCCAGCAGCCAAGATCCGCTAGTGTACCAAGAGACCCAGTACTTC.

This sequence joins TRBV5-6 and TRBJ2-7; D might be TRBD2 (6 bases). Trimming shortened V by 4 bases and J by 4 bases, and 18 bases separated the two germline ends. The CDR3 is made up of 15 amino acids. Germline assignment: CDR1 SGHDT and CDR2 YYEEEE. CDR3 in DNA: TGTGCCAGCAGCCTAGCGCTAGGAGCATTTTACGAGCAGTACTTC. Encoded protein: CASSLALGAFYEQYF.

The chain has TRBV6-6 and TRBJ2-5; the match to TRBD2 covers 7 bases. CDR3 length: 15 residues. Germline loops: CDR1 MNHNY, CDR2 SVGAGI (reference sequence). V gave up 7 bases and J gave up 3 bases; unmatched junction bases: 11. The CDR3 loop is CASTNPGGRKETQYF. CDR3 in DNA: TGTGCCAGCACAAACCCGGGGGGACGTAAAGAGACCCAGTACTTC.

Only one count was recorded for this clone. The chain is built from TRBV10-3 and TRBJ2-7, with 7 bases that match TRBD1. Looked up from germline, CDR1 is ENHRY and CDR2 is SYGVKD. With 7 bases clipped from V and 3 bases from J, the junction kept 6 bases outside the gene matches. The CDR3 has 13 amino acids. CDR3 nucleotide sequence: TGTGCCATCAACTGGGACAGATACTACGAGCAGTACTTC. This gives the protein CAINWDRYYEQYF.

This clone counts as medium-sized. This sequence joins TRBV12-5 and TRBJ1-6, with 7 bases that match TRBD1. CDR1 and CDR2 (germline): LGHNT, FRNRAP. V was pared by 6 bases and J by 7 bases, with 6 bases of the junction left unmatched. CDR3 length: 14 amino acids. CDR3 sequence (DNA): TGTGCTAGTGGAATCGGGACAGAGAATTCACCCCTCCACTTT. Protein product: CASGIGTENSPLHF.

The gene calls are TRBV7-9 and TRBJ2-3; D is undetermined. V lost 3 bases and J lost 0, with 10 bases in between. This CDR3 region has 15 residues. Germline loops: CDR1 SEHNR, CDR2 FQNEAQ (reference sequence). The CDR3 nucleotides are TGTGCCAGCAGCTTGGTCTCGGGTAGCACAGATACGCAGTATTTT. It specifies CASSLVSGSTDTQYF.

V gene TRBV6-5 combines with J gene TRBJ2-1; TRBD1 is a possible D gene (5 bases). Trimming removed 6 bases from V and 8 bases from J, with 14 bases in between. The CDR3 totals 13 residues. Germline-derived CDR1 and CDR2 are MNHEY and SVGAGI. CDR3 in amino acids: CASSYWGRDEQFF. The CDR3 bases are TGTGCCAGCAGCTATTGGGGCCGGGATGAGCAGTTCTTC.

This clone has more than one count but fewer than ten. The rearrangement links TRBV19 to TRBJ1-6, with D maybe TRBD1 (6 bases). Trimming stripped 5 bases from V and 8 bases from J, with 19 bases between. The CDR3 has 16 residues. Germline CDR1 and CDR2: LNHDA and SQIVND (reference sequence). Written as DNA, the CDR3 is TGTGCCAGTAGTGTCCACCAGATGACAGGAGATTCACCCCTCCACTTT. Translated: CASSVHQMTGDSPLHF.

V gene TRBV5-1 combines with J gene TRBJ2-7; 7 bases fit TRBD1. Germline V gene lookup returns CDR1 SGHRS and CDR2 YFSETQ. The CDR3 extends over 15 amino acids. The J segment lost 3 bases and the V segment lost 4 bases, leaving 10 bases of the junction unmatched. CDR3 region: CASSVTGFPNYEQYF. For the CDR3, the DNA is TGCGCCAGCAGCGTGACAGGGTTCCCAAACTACGAGCAGTACTTC.

This chain uses TRBV11-2 with TRBJ2-7; D is undetermined. Looked up from germline, CDR1 is SGHAT and CDR2 is FQNNGV. Trimming stripped 1 base from V and 3 bases from J, with 7 bases between. This CDR3 contains 13 residues. CDR3 sequence (DNA): TGTGCCAGCAGCTTAGGCGGCAACTACGAGCAGTACTTC. This sequence encodes CASSLGGNYEQYF.

The chain has TRBV5-1 and TRBJ2-3; 16 bases are a match to TRBD2. This CDR3 is 19 amino acids long. The germline V gene encodes CDR1 SGHRS and CDR2 YFSETQ. V shed 4 bases and J 0 bases; nucleotides not matched to a gene: 8. CDR3 protein: CASSPRRGLAGGSTDTQYF. Written as DNA, the CDR3 is TGCGCCAGCAGCCCACGGCGGGGACTAGCGGGAGGGAGCACAGATACGCAGTATTTT.

The rearrangement joins TRBV28 to TRBJ1-5; possibly TRBD1 for D (6 bases). Trimming left V 6 bases short and J 3 bases short, with 12 bases between. The CDR3 sequence is 14 residues long. Germline V gene sequence: CDR1 MDHEN, CDR2 SYDVKM. The CDR3 nucleotides read TGTGCCAGCAGCCTAACAGGGTCCAATCAGCCCCAGCATTTT. Residues: CASSLTGSNQPQHF.

This clone turned up a few times. The V gene is TRBV29-1, the J gene TRBJ1-1; weak D call: TRBD1 (6 bases). The V gene lost 7 bases and the J gene lost 4 bases, with 16 bases spanning the gap. Germline V gene sequence: CDR1 SQVTM, CDR2 ANQGSEA. CDR3 length: 13 amino acids. CDR3 protein: CSATKGEGTEAFF. The DNA for the CDR3 is TGCAGCGCCACTAAGGGGGAGGGCACTGAAGCTTTCTTT.

The rearrangement links TRBV11-3 to TRBJ2-3, with D perhaps being TRBD1 or TRBD2 (7 bases each). Germline assignment: CDR1 SGHNT and CDR2 YENEEA. The CDR3 sequence is 15 residues long. Trimming shortened V by 3 bases and J by 6 bases, and 16 bases separated the two germline ends. CDR3 DNA sequence: TGTGCCAGCAGCTTCGGTAACAGGGGAGGGGATACGCAGTATTTT. Translating it yields CASSFGNRGGDTQYF.